These 9 T cell receptor beta chains were all obtained from the same sample, sequenced in a study of identical twins. TCRdb analysed the 5' RACE reads with MiXCR anew, one entry per CDR3 protein. This sample has about 330,000 distinct CDR3 sequences, with more than 9% found just once. This sample also appeared in a second study, on yellow fever vaccine responses in identical twins.

Material: CD8+ T cells sorted from blood. The receptors here all came from a woman between 18 and 30 years old in good health.

This clonotype was seen many times. V and J are TRBV7-2 and TRBJ2-1; D is possibly TRBD2 (5 bases). Between the trimmed V and J ends, which lost 1 base and 10 bases, there was a span of 11 bases. Per germline, CDR1 SGHTA and CDR2 FQGNSA. CDR3 length equals 13 residues. CDR3 coding DNA: TGTGCCAGCAGCTTAGGCCTAGCCGGAGAGCAGTTCTTC. Translation gives CASSLGLAGEQFF.

The chain employs TRBV20-1 and TRBJ2-2; the match to TRBD1 covers 8 bases. V shed 6 bases and J 4 bases; nucleotides not matched to a gene: 7. CDR1 is DFQATT and CDR2 is SNEGSKA in the germline V gene (reference sequence). This CDR3 has 14 amino acids. Written as DNA, the CDR3 is TGCAGTGCAACGGGACAGGACTCCACCGGGGAGCTGTTTTTT. Residues: CSATGQDSTGELFF.

In its sample, this clonotype was seen a few times. This chain joins TRBV4-1 and TRBJ1-1, with D unresolved. The CDR3 covers 14 residues. Trimming removed 3 bases from V and 4 bases from J, with 12 bases in between. Germline V CDR1 and CDR2: MGHRA, YSYEKL. The CDR3 DNA follows: TGCGCCAGCAGCCATGATGTTCTGGGCACTGAAGCTTTCTTT. It encodes CASSHDVLGTEAFF.

CDR3: CASSPGDRGNPHEQFF. The CDR3 coding sequence is TGCGCCAGCAGCCCCGGGGACAGGGGAAATCCCCATGAGCAGTTCTTC. This sequence joins TRBV5-1 and TRBJ2-1, with 10 bases fitting TRBD1. In germline, CDR1 is SGHRS, CDR2 YFSETQ. V lost 4 bases, J lost 8 bases, and 12 bases stayed unmatched. CDR3 length: 16 residues.

This clonotype was detected a few times. V gene TRBV5-6 combines with J gene TRBJ2-7; D is perhaps TRBD1 or TRBD2 (5 bases each). Germline assignment: CDR1 SGHDT and CDR2 YYEEEE. Trimming removed 0 bases at V and 3 bases at J, with 19 bases between. CDR3 length equals 17 residues. CDR3 nucleotide sequence: TGTGCCAGCAGCTTGGTTAGGGGTCGAGGGGTACACTACGAGCAGTACGTC. The encoded protein is CASSLVRGRGVHYEQYV.

In its sample, this clonotype was seen a few times. This chain uses TRBV4-1 with TRBJ2-7; the D is unclear. Germline V lookup: CDR1 MGHRA, CDR2 YSYEKL. CDR3 length: 16 amino acids. V gave up 0 bases and J gave up 3 bases, with 15 bases separating them. The CDR3 is CASSQDQGATDYEQYV. DNA for the CDR3: TGCGCCAGCAGCCAAGATCAAGGCGCGACGGACTACGAGCAGTACGTC.

This clonotype was seen a few times. The chain combines TRBV19 with TRBJ2-2; D is perhaps TRBD1 (6 bases). The CDR3 sequence is 15 residues long. Germline assignment: CDR1 LNHDA and CDR2 SQIVND (reference sequence). V shed 1 base and J shed 0 bases, with 6 bases lying between them. For the CDR3, the DNA is TGTGCCAGTAGTATAGGGACAGCGAACACCGGGGAGCTGTTTTTT. As protein: CASSIGTANTGELFF.

The rearrangement uses TRBV11-3 and TRBJ2-7; tentative D call: TRBD2 (6 bases). The CDR3 covers 14 residues. With 4 bases removed from V and 6 bases from J, the gap between germline ends came to 16 bases. Germline V gene lookup returns CDR1 SGHNT and CDR2 YENEEA. The CDR3 sequence: CASSSHGGTPEQYF. For the CDR3, the DNA is TGTGCCAGCAGCTCCCATGGGGGGACCCCCGAGCAGTACTTC.

This clonotype was observed a few times. The rearrangement links TRBV12-3 or TRBV12-4 to TRBJ2-3; maybe TRBD2 (6 bases). This CDR3 spans 15 amino acids. Trimming removed 4 bases at V and 0 bases at J, with 11 bases between. The CDR3 bases are TGTGCCAGCAGTTCGGACTACCCTAGCACAGATACGCAGTATTTT. Its translation is CASSSDYPSTDTQYF.